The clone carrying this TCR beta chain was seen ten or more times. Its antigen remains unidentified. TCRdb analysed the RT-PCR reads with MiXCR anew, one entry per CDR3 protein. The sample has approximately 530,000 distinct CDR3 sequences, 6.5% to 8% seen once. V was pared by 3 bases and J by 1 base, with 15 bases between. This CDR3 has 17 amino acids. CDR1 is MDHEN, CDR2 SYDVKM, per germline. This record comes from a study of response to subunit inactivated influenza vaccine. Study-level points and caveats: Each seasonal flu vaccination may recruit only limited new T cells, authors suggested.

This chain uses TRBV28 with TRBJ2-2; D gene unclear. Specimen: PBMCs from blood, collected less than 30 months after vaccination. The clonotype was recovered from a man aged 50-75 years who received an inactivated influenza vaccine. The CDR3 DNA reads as TGTGCCAGCAGTTTTGTTTTTTTCGCCATGAACACCGGGGAGCTGTTTTTT. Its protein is CASSFVFFAMNTGELFF.